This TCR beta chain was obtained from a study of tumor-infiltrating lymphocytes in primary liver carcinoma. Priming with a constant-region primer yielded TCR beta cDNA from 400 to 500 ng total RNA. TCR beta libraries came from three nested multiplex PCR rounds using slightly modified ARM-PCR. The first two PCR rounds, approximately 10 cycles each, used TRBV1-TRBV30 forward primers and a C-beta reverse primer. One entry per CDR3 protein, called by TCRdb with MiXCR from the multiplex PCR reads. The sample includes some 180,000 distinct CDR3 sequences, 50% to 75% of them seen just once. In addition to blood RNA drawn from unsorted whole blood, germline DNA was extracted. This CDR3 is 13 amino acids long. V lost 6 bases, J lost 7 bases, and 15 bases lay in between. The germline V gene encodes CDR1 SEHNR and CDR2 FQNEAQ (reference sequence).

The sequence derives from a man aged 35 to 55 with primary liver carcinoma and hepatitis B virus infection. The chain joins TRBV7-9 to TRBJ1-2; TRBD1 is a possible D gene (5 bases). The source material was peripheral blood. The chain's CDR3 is CASSQDTLGGYTF. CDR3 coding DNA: TGTGCCAGCAGTCAGGACACCCTGGGTGGCTACACCTTC.